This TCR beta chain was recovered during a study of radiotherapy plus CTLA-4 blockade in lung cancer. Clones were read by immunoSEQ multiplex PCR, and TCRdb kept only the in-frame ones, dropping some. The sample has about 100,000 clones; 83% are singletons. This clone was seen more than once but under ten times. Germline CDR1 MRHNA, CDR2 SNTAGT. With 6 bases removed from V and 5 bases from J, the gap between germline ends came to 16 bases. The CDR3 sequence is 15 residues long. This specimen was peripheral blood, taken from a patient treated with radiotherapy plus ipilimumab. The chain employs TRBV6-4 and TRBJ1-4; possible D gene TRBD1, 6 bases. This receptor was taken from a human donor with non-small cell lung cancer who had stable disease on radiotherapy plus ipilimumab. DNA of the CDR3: TGTGCCAGCAGGGACAGAAGAACTAGGAATGAAAAACTGTTTTTT. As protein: CASRDRRTRNEKLFF.